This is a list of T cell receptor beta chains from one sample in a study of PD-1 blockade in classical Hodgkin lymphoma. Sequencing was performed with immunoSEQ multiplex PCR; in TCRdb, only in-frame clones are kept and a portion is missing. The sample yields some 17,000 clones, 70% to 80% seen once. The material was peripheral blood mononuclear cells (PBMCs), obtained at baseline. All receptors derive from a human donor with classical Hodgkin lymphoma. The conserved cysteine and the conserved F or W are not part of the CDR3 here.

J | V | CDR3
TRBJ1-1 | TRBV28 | ASTSRGRTEAF
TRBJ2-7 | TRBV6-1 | ASSASNRQGGNEQY
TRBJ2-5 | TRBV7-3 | ASSFRGSSEETQY
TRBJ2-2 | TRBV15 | ATSRETSGRPGTGELF
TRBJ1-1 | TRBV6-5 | ASSSSARNTEAF
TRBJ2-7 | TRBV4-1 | ASSQGGGEQY
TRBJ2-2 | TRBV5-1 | ASSLGPNTGELF
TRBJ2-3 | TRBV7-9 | ASSFTVSGASTDTQY
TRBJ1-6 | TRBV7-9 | ASTHWGADNSPLH
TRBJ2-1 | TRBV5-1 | ASSLHRSDEQF
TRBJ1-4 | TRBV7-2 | ASSLQGAPSEKLF
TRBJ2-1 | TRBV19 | ASSHGGTNSYNEQF
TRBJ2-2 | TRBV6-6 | ASSRNTGELF
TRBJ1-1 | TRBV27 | ASSFPDRADNSNTEAF
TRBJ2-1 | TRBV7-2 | ASSEGQVFNEQF
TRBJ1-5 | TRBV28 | ASRLIQGNQPQH
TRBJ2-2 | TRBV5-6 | ASSSLTIAGTGELF
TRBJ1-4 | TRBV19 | ASSIQGVATNEKLF
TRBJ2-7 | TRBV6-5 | ASSYSVPGTSYEQY
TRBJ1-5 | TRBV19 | ASSIQGSSNQPQH
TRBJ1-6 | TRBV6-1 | ASSGVQGYNSPLH
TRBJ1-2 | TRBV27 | ASSKKASGTGHGYT
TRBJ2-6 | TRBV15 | ATSRDRSIGTADSGANVLT
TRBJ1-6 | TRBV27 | ASSLLGRLTNSPLH
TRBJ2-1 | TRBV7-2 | ASSPGSGSYNEQF
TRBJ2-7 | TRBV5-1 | ASSSLYEQY
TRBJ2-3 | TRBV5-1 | ASSSLAGAQTDTQY
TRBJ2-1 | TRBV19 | ASSIDWSSGNGEQF
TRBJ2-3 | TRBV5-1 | ASSLFGQGKDTQY
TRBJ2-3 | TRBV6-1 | ASSEVLSTDTQY
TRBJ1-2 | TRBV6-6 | ASSYSKLTGDYGYT
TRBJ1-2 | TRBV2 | ASKEGAGGNYGYT
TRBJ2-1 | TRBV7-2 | ASSLTSGYNEQF
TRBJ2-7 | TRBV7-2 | ASSSAGAGYEQY
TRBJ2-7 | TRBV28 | ASSPFIQAGYEQY
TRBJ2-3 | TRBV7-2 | ASSEGGTSGRAYTQY
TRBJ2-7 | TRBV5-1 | ASSPTRQGSYEQY
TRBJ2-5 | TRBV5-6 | ASSFGDGAYQETQY
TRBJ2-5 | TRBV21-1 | ASKRETRAPPGETQY
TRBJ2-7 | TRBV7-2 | ASTLAGGQAYEQY
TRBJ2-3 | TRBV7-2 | ASSFIAGGSTDTQY
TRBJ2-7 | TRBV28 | ASSLGREQY
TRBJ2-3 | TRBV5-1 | ASTGTGGSDTQY
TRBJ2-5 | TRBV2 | ASSAIGGPQETQY
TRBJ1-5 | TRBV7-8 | ASSLTWGPINQPQH
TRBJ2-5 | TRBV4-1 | ASSQESSLGTQY
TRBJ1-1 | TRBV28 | ASSYSTEAF
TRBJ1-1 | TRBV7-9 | ASRLGDRTEAF
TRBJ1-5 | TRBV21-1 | ASLHWHHQPQH
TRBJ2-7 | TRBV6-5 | ASSYSSSSSSYEQY
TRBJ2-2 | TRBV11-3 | ASSLRRGSTGELF
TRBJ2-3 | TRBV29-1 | SVRGGADTQY